The next 29 T cell receptor beta chains were all read from a single sample in a study of blood T cell repertoires in COVID-19 (TCRdb year 2020). The library was produced with the immunoSEQ multiplex PCR assay. Held by TCRdb, this immuneACCESS table contains in-frame sequences only and omits some clones. Under half of the omission traces to an unresolved V gene where checked; the cause of the rest is unknown. For this sample there are 80,000 or so clones; roughly four fifths appear just once. Together, the top ten hold around a third of the sample. Source material: peripheral blood. These receptors all stem from a woman in her 70s with acute or convalescent COVID-19.

The V call is TRBV9, the J call TRBJ2-7; 7 positions match TRBD2. Trimming at V came to 4 bases and at J to 2 bases, leaving 9 bases not matched to a gene. The length of the CDR3 is 15 residues. Germline assignment: CDR1 SGDLS and CDR2 YYNGEE. The CDR3 coding sequence is TGTGCCAGCAGCCCTGAAGTGGGAGGGCCCTACGAGCAGTACTTC. Translating it yields CASSPEVGGPYEQYF.

The V gene is TRBV29-1, the J gene TRBJ2-3; 9 bases map to TRBD2. The length of the CDR3 is 14 residues. CDR1 is SQVTM and CDR2 is ANQGSEA in the germline V gene. The V and J ends lost 4 bases and 2 bases, in that order; junction bases with no gene match: 4. The CDR3, as DNA: TGCAGCGTTGGAACTAGCGGGCCCACAGATACGCAGTATTTT. This gives the protein CSVGTSGPTDTQYF.

V gene TRBV4-1 combines with J gene TRBJ2-1; the match to TRBD2 covers 10 bases. The J segment lost 6 bases and the V segment lost 5 bases, leaving 10 bases of the junction unmatched. From germline, CDR1 is MGHRA and CDR2 YSYEKL. The CDR3 runs to 16 residues. In DNA form, the CDR3 reads TGCGCCAGCAGCGCTCCTAGCGGGAGCGGTCTCAATGAGCAGTTCTTC. The encoded protein is CASSAPSGSGLNEQFF.

The table lists this clone with a few counts. The chain uses TRBV5-6 and TRBJ1-4; D call uncertain. The germline gives CDR1 SGHDT, CDR2 YYEEEE. V was pared by 4 bases and J by 8 bases, with 15 bases between. The CDR3 extends over 14 amino acids. CDR3 DNA sequence: TGTGCCAGCAGCGATGAGATGTCATGGGAAAAACTGTTTTTT. This translates into CASSDEMSWEKLFF.

The rearrangement links TRBV24-1 to TRBJ1-2, with 11 bases aligning to TRBD1. The CDR3 contains 19 residues. Trimming took 2 bases from V and 8 from J; bases not matched to a gene: 18. From germline, CDR1 is KGHDR and CDR2 SFDVKD. Here the CDR3 DNA reads TGTGCCACCAGTGATTCCCGCGCCGTCCCGGGACAGGGGGGACGAGGCTACACCTTC. Translation gives CATSDSRAVPGQGGRGYTF.

The chain has TRBV11-2 and TRBJ2-5, with D unresolved. Germline V gene lookup returns CDR1 SGHAT and CDR2 FQNNGV. The CDR3 covers 13 residues. V was trimmed by 2 bases and J by 2 bases, leaving 6 bases between them. CDR3 protein: CASSLSLQETQYF. The CDR3 DNA reads as TGTGCCAGCAGCTTAAGCCTTCAAGAGACCCAGTACTTC.

V is TRBV27 and J is TRBJ1-5; no clear D. The length of the CDR3 is 16 residues. Germline V gene lookup returns CDR1 MNHEY and CDR2 SMNVEV (reference sequence). V dropped 3 bases and J dropped 3 bases, with 15 bases sitting between them. CDR3 sequence: CASSLAGGGLNQPQHF. The CDR3 DNA follows: TGTGCCAGCAGTTTGGCAGGAGGAGGACTCAATCAGCCCCAGCATTTT.

The chain joins TRBV7-3 to TRBJ2-3; 8 nucleotides match TRBD2. The CDR3 length is 15 residues. Germline assignment: CDR1 SGHTA and CDR2 FQGTGA. J lost 3 bases, V lost 5 bases, and 7 bases had no gene match. The CDR3 coding sequence is TGTGCCAGCAGCACCGTAGCGGGGCCGACAGATACGCAGTATTTT. This codes for CASSTVAGPTDTQYF.

CDR3 DNA sequence: TGTGCCAGCAGTCAACAGAGAACTGAAGCTTTCTTT. It yields the protein CASSQQRTEAFF. V is TRBV6-6 and J is TRBJ1-1; D not certain. The CDR3 sequence is 12 residues long. Trimming left V 5 bases short and J 5 bases short, with 9 bases between. The germline CDR1 and CDR2 sequences are MNHNY and SVGAGI (reference sequence).

This clone is a singleton in its sample. CDR3 in amino acids: CASSFDYGETQYF. The CDR3 nucleotides read TGTGCCAGCAGTTTTGATTACGGAGAGACCCAGTACTTC. V usage is TRBV27 and J usage is TRBJ2-5, with unresolved D. From germline, CDR1 is MNHEY and CDR2 SMNVEV (reference sequence). This CDR3 has 13 amino acids. V lost 3 bases and J lost 4, with 9 bases in between.

This chain connects TRBV30 to TRBJ2-3, with 8 bases identical to TRBD2. Germline V gene lookup returns CDR1 GTSNPN and CDR2 SVGIG (reference sequence). CDR3 length: 17 amino acids. Losses at the gene ends were 0 bases for V and 2 bases for J; bases not matched to a gene: 10. In nucleotides, the CDR3 is TGTGCCTGGAGTGTACTAAGACTAGCGCCGATCACAGATACGCAGTATTTT. Its protein is CAWSVLRLAPITDTQYF.

This chain joins TRBV30 and TRBJ1-1, with TRBD1 matching over 7 bases. V dropped 1 base and J dropped 0; count of bases not matched to a gene: 8. The CDR3 length is 16 residues. From germline, CDR1 is GTSNPN and CDR2 SVGIG (reference sequence). CDR3 protein: CAWSGQGYYLNTEAFF. CDR3 DNA sequence: TGTGCCTGGAGTGGACAGGGTTACTATCTGAACACTGAAGCTTTCTTT.

This rearrangement joins TRBV4-1 to TRBJ1-6; D perhaps matches TRBD1 (6 bases). Trimming removed 3 bases from V and 7 bases from J, with 16 bases in between. The CDR3 sequence is 16 residues long. Germline lookup yields CDR1 MGHRA and CDR2 YSYEKL. The CDR3 DNA reads as TGCGCCAGCAGCCAGGAAGGGGGGGCGCAGAATTCACCCCTCCACTTT. Its protein is CASSQEGGAQNSPLHF.

The rearrangement uses TRBV7-2 and TRBJ2-3; a possible D gene is TRBD1 (6 bases). Trimming pared 4 bases from V and 5 bases from J, leaving 16 bases between. Looked up from germline, CDR1 is SGHTA and CDR2 is FQGNSA. The CDR3 spans 15 residues. The CDR3 is CASSWSAGEKDTQYF. The CDR3 DNA reads TGTGCCAGCAGCTGGTCGGCAGGGGAGAAAGATACGCAGTATTTT.

The chain uses TRBV19 and TRBJ2-5; maybe TRBD2 (6 bases). Germline CDR1 and CDR2: LNHDA and SQIVND (reference sequence). The V end lost 8 bases, the J end lost 5 bases, and 15 bases lay between the germline ends. The CDR3 spans 13 residues. In DNA form, the CDR3 reads TGTGCCAGTGGCCAGCGGGCCCGGGAGACCCAGTACTTC. This encodes CASGQRARETQYF.

This clone was counted once. This chain connects TRBV19 to TRBJ1-2; 8 bases fit TRBD1. This CDR3 is built from 16 residues. Germline lookup yields CDR1 LNHDA and CDR2 SQIVND (reference sequence). J lost 2 bases, V lost 4 bases, and 9 bases had no gene match. The CDR3 loop reads CASSTGWTGLNYGYTF. In nucleotides, the CDR3 is TGTGCCAGTAGTACTGGGTGGACAGGGCTAAACTATGGCTACACCTTC.

The CDR3 here is CAISSGGADNQPQHF. As DNA, the CDR3 is TGTGCCATCAGTTCAGGGGGCGCGGACAATCAGCCCCAGCATTTT. The chain has TRBV10-3 and TRBJ1-5, with 8 nucleotides matching TRBD1. This CDR3 is built from 15 residues. CDR1 is ENHRY and CDR2 is SYGVKD in the germline V gene. The ends lost 5 bases at V and 3 bases at J; junction bases unmatched: 6.

The gene calls are TRBV2 and TRBJ2-1; D not resolved. CDR3 length: 14 residues. Germline assignment: CDR1 SNHLY and CDR2 FYNNEI. Deletions cut 4 bases from V and 2 bases from J, with 9 bases between. This CDR3 is CASSAGPAYNEQFF. DNA of the CDR3: TGTGCCAGCAGTGCCGGTCCGGCCTACAATGAGCAGTTCTTC. The variable domain in full, completed from reference TRBV2 and TRBJ2-1, reads EPEVTQTPSHQVTQMGQEVILRCVPISNHLYFYWYRQILGQKVEFLVSFYNNEISEKSEIFDDQFSVERPDGSNFTLKIRSTKLEDSAMYFCASSAGPAYNEQFFGPGTRLTVL.

The V gene is TRBV19, the J gene TRBJ1-5, with D perhaps matching TRBD1 (6 bases). Germline V gene sequence: CDR1 LNHDA, CDR2 SQIVND (reference sequence). Trimming shortened V by 4 bases and J by 8 bases, and 12 bases separated the two germline ends. The CDR3 consists of 13 residues. CDR3 in DNA: TGTGCCAGTAGTACATCTCAGGGGAAGCCCCAGCATTTT. Amino acids: CASSTSQGKPQHF.

The chain links TRBV3-1 (or the pseudogene TRBV3-2) to TRBJ2-7; D is perhaps TRBD2 (5 bases). This CDR3 is built from 15 residues. The germline V and J ends were trimmed by 1 base and 2 bases, with 12 bases remaining between them. Germline V gene data show CDR1 as LGHDT and CDR2 as YNNKEL (reference sequence). The CDR3 loop reads CASSQGRAGTYEQYF. The CDR3 DNA reads as TGTGCCAGCAGCCAAGGGCGGGCTGGTACCTACGAGCAGTACTTC.

The chain has TRBV28 and TRBJ1-6; TRBD1 is a possible D gene (5 bases). Germline V gene lookup returns CDR1 MDHEN and CDR2 SYDVKM. CDR3 length equals 17 residues. Trimming stripped 6 bases from V and 6 bases from J, with 21 bases between. CDR3 protein: CASSSPSRTSANSPLHF. Here the CDR3 DNA reads TGTGCCAGCAGCTCTCCCTCCCGGACATCCGCTAATTCACCCCTCCACTTT.

The rearrangement uses TRBV19 and TRBJ2-1; 9 nucleotides match TRBD2. V lost 2 bases, J lost 6 bases, and 5 bases stayed unmatched. The CDR3 is 15 amino acids. Germline lookup yields CDR1 LNHDA and CDR2 SQIVND (reference sequence). The CDR3 sequence: CASSISSGRGNEQFF. CDR3 sequence (DNA): TGTGCCAGTAGTATAAGTAGCGGGAGAGGCAATGAGCAGTTCTTC.

This clone was detected only a few times. This chain uses TRBV4-1 with TRBJ1-4, with 8 bases aligning to TRBD1. Germline trimming cut 0 bases from V and 7 bases from J; bases unmatched to any gene: 13. This CDR3 is built from 18 residues. Germline CDR1 is MGHRA and CDR2 is YSYEKL. CDR3 amino acids: CASSQETAGGVSGEKLFF. The CDR3 DNA sequence: TGCGCCAGCAGCCAAGAGACGGCAGGGGGCGTCTCGGGTGAAAAACTGTTTTTT.

The chain carries TRBV21-1 and TRBJ2-1; the table's D call TRBD2 went unverified against the DNA. TRBV21-1 is a recognized pseudogene. The CDR3 contains 15 residues. CDR3 region: CASSGRDWIYNEQFF. For the CDR3, the DNA is TGTGCCAGCAGCGGTCGGGACTGGATATACAATGAGCAGTTCTTC.

V and J are TRBV12-3 or TRBV12-4 and TRBJ2-5; possibly TRBD2 for D (5 bases). Trimming took off 3 bases at V and 7 bases at J, with 9 bases between the two ends. The CDR3 extends over 12 amino acids. CDR3 sequence: CASSFFEGTQYF. The CDR3 coding sequence is TGTGCCAGCAGTTTCTTCGAGGGGACCCAGTACTTC.

The sample holds one count of this clone. V gene TRBV30 combines with J gene TRBJ2-1; 7 nucleotides agree with TRBD2. The V segment lost 4 bases and the J segment 0 bases; nucleotides outside the gene matches: 6. The CDR3 loop spans 15 amino acids. From germline, CDR1 is GTSNPN and CDR2 SVGIG (reference sequence). This CDR3 reads CAWTPGGSSYNEQFF. CDR3 DNA sequence: TGTGCCTGGACCCCCGGCGGGAGCTCCTACAATGAGCAGTTCTTC.

J is TRBJ2-7 and V is TRBV5-1; D perhaps matches TRBD1 (5 bases). Germline CDR1 reads SGHRS; CDR2 reads YFSETQ. Trimming stripped 5 bases from V and 1 base from J, with 16 bases between. This CDR3 comprises 15 residues. The CDR3, as DNA: TGCGCCAGCAGGGACCCGACAGTGGGATCCTACGAGCAGTACTTC. Protein product: CASRDPTVGSYEQYF.

This chain joins TRBV28 and TRBJ2-5, with 7 bases fitting TRBD2. The germline CDR1 and CDR2 sequences are MDHEN and SYDVKM. The CDR3 length is 14 residues. The J segment lost 2 bases and the V segment lost 5 bases, leaving 5 bases of the junction unmatched. The CDR3 loop is CASSTDGGQETQYF. As DNA, the CDR3 is TGTGCCAGCAGTACCGACGGGGGGCAAGAGACCCAGTACTTC.

The rearrangement joins TRBV5-1 to TRBJ2-1; 13 bases align to TRBD2. The J segment lost 5 bases and the V segment lost 4 bases, leaving 3 bases of the junction unmatched. The CDR3 has 15 residues. Germline values: CDR1 SGHRS, CDR2 YFSETQ. The CDR3 spells CASSPGTSGNNEQFF. In nucleotides, the CDR3 is TGCGCCAGCAGCCCGGGGACTAGCGGGAACAATGAGCAGTTCTTC.